This T cell receptor beta chain comes out of a study of cytomegalovirus exposure and HLA in healthy donors. Primers: 60 Vbeta forward and 13 Jbeta reverse. Assay: immunoSEQ multiplex PCR; the TCRdb copy retains only in-frame clones and omits some. Here the sample spans some 150,000 clones, more than 80% being singletons. With V trimmed by 6 bases and J by 12 bases, 6 bases remained unmatched. The CDR3 length is 14 residues. The germline V gene encodes CDR1 MNHEY and CDR2 SVGAGI. The sequence came from a young woman in good health and CMV-seropositive. The chain is built from TRBV6-5 and TRBJ1-6, with TRBD1 matching over 12 bases. The sample consisted of PBMCs. This CDR3 is CASRQGQGALPLHF. The CDR3 DNA follows: TGTGCCAGCAGACAGGGACAGGGGGCCTTACCCCTCCACTTT.